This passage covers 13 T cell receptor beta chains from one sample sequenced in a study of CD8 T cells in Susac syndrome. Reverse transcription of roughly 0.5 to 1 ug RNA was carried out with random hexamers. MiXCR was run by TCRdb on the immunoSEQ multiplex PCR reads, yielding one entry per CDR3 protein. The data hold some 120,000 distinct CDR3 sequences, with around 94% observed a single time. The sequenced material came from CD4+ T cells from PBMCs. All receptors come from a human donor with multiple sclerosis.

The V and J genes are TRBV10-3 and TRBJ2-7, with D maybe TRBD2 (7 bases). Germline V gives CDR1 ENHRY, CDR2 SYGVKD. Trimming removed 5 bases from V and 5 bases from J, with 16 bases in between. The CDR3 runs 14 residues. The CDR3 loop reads CAISKQGGDHEQYF. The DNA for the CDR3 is TGTGCCATCAGTAAACAGGGAGGGGACCACGAGCAGTACTTC.

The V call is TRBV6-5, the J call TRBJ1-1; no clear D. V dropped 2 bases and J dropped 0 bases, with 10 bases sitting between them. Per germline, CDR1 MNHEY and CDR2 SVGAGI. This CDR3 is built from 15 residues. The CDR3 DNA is TGTGCCAGCAGTTACGCAGGCAGCGTGAACACTGAAGCTTTCTTT. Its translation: CASSYAGSVNTEAFF.

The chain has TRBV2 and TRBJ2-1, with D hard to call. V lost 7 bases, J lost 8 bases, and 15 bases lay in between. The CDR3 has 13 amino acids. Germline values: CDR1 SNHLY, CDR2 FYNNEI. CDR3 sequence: CASTKGLGDEQFF. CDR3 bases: TGTGCCAGCACGAAAGGGCTTGGCGATGAGCAGTTCTTC.

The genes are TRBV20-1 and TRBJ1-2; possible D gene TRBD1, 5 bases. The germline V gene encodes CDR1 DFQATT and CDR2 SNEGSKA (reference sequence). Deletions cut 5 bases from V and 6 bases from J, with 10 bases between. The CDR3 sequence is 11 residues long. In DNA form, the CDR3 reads TGCAGTGCTCCGCAAGGGGATGGCTACACCTTC. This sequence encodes CSAPQGDGYTF.

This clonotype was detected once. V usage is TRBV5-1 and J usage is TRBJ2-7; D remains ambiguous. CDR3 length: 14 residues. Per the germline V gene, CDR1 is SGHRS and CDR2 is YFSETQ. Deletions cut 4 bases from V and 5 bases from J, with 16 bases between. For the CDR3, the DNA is TGCGCCAGCAGCCTCCGACGGGCTTGGGACGAGCAGTACTTC. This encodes CASSLRRAWDEQYF.

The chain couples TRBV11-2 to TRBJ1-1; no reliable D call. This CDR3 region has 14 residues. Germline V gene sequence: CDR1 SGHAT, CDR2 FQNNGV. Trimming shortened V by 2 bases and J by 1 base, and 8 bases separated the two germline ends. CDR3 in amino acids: CASSLFEANTEAFF. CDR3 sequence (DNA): TGTGCCAGCAGCTTATTTGAGGCGAACACTGAAGCTTTCTTT.

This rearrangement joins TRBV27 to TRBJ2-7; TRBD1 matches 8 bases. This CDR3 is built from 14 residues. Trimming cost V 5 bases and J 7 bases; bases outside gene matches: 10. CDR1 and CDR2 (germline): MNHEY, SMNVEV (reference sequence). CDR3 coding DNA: TGTGCCAGCAGTGGAGGACAGGGATTACGGGAGCAGTACTTC. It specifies CASSGGQGLREQYF.

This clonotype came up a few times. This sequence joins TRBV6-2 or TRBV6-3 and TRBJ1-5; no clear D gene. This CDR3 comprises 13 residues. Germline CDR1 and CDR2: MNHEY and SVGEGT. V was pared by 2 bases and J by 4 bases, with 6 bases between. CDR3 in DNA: TGTGCCAGCAGTTACACTGGGAATCAGCCCCAGCATTTT. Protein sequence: CASSYTGNQPQHF.

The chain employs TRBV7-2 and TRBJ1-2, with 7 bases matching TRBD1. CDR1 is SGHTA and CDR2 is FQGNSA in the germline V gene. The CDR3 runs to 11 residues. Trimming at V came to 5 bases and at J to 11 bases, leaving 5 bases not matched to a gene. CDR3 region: CASSGQVAYTF. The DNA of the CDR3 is TGTGCCAGCAGCGGACAGGTTGCATACACCTTC. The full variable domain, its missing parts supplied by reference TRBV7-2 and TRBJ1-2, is GAGVSQSPSNKVTEKGKDVELRCDPISGHTALYWYRQSLGQGLEFLIYFQGNSAPDKSGLPSDRFSAERTGGSVSTLTIQRTQQEDSAVYLCASSGQVAYTFGSGTRLTVV.

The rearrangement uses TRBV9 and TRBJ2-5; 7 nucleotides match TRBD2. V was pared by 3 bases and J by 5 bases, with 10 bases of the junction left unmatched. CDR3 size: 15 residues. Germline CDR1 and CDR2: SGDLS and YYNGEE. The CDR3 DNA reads TGTGCCAGCAGCGCCCGACTAGCACCGGGGGAGACCCAGTACTTC. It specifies CASSARLAPGETQYF.

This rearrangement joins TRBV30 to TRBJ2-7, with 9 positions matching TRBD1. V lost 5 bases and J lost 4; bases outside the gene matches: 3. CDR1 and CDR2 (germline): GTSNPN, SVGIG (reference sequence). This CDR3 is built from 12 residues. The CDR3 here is CAWDRGYYEQYF. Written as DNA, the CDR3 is TGTGCCTGGGACAGGGGGTATTACGAGCAGTACTTC.

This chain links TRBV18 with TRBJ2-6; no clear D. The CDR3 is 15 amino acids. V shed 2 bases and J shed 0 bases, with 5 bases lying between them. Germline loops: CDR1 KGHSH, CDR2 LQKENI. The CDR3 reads CASSPDLSGANVLTF. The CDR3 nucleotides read TGTGCCAGCTCACCAGACCTCTCTGGGGCCAACGTCCTGACTTTC.

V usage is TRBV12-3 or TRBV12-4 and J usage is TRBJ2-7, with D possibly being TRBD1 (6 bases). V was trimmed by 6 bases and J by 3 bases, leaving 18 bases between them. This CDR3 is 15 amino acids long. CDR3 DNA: TGTGCCAGCAGCTCCCAGGAAGGGGGTTTCTACGAGCAGTACTTC. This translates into CASSSQEGGFYEQYF.